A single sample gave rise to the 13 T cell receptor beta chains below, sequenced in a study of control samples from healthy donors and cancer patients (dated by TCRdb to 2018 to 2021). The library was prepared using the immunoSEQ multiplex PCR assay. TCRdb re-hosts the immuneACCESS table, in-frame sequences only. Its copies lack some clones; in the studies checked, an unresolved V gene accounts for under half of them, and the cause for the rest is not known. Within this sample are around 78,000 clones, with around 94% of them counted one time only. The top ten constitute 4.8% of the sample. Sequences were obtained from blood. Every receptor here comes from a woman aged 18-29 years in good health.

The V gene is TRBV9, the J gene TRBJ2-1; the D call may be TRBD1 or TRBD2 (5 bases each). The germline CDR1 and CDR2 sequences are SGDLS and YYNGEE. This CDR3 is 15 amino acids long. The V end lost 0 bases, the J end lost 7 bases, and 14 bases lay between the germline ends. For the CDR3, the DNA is TGTGCCAGCAGCGTAGTGGGGGAGTGGATGAATGAGCAGTTCTTC. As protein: CASSVVGEWMNEQFF. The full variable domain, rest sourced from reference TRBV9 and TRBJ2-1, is DSGVTQTPKHLITATGQRVTLRCSPRSGDLSVYWYQQSLDQGLQFLIQYYNGEERAKGNILERFSAQQFPDLHSELNLSSLELGDSALYFCASSVVGEWMNEQFFGPGTRLTVL.

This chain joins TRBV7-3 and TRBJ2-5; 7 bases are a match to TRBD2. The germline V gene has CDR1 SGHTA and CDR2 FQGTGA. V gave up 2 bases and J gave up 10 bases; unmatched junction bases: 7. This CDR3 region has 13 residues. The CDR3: CASSLGLGEGQYF. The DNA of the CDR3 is TGTGCCAGCAGCTTAGGCTTGGGGGAGGGCCAGTACTTC.

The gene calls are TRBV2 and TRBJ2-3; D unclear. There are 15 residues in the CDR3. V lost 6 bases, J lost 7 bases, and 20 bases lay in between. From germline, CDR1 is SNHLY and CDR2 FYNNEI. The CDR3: CASRTGTTPQHTQYF. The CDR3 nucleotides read TGTGCCAGCAGAACCGGCACCACACCACAACATACGCAGTATTTT.

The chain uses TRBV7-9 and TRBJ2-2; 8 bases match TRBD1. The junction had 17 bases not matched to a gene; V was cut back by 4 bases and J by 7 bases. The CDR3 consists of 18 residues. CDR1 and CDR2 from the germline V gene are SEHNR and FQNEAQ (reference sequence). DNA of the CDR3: TGTGCCAGCAGCTCCTCCAATGGCCTCCAGGGGGCAAACGGGGAGCTGTTTTTT. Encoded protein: CASSSSNGLQGANGELFF.

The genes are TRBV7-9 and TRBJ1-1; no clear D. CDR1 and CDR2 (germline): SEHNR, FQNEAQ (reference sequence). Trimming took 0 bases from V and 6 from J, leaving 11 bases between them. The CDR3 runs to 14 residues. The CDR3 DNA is TGTGCCAGCAGCTTAGCTTCCCTGAGGTCTGAAGCTTTCTTT. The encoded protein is CASSLASLRSEAFF.

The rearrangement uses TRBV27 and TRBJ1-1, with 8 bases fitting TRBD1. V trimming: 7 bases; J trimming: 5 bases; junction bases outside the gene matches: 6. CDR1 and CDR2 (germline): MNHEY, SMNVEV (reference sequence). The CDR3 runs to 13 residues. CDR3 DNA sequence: TGTGCCAGCACGGGGACAGGCGGTACTGAAGCTTTCTTT. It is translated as CASTGTGGTEAFF.

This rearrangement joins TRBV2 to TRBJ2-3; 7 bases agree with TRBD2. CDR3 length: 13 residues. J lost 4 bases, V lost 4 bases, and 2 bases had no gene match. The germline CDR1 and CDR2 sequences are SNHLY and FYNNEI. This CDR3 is CASSASGADTQYF. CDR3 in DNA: TGTGCCAGCAGTGCCAGCGGGGCAGATACGCAGTATTTT.

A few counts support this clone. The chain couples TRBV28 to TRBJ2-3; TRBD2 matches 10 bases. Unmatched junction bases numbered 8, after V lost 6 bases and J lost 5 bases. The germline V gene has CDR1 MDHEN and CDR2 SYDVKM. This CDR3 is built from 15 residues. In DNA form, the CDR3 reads TGTGCCAGCAGACGGACTAGCGGCCGCGGAGATACGCAGTATTTT. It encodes CASRRTSGRGDTQYF.

The CDR3 bases are TGTGCCAGCAGTCTCGGGGCTTACAATGAGCAGTTCTTC. It specifies CASSLGAYNEQFF. This chain uses TRBV27 with TRBJ2-1; D may correspond to TRBD1 or TRBD2 (5 bases each). Germline CDR1 and CDR2: MNHEY and SMNVEV (reference sequence). The CDR3 runs to 13 residues. V gave up 5 bases and J gave up 4 bases, with 9 bases separating them.

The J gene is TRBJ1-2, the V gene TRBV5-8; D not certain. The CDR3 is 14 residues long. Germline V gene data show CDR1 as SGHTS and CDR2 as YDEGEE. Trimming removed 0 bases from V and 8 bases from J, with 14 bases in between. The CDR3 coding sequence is TGTGCCAGCAGCTTGGTCAGTTCAACTGGGGGCTACACCTTC. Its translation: CASSLVSSTGGYTF. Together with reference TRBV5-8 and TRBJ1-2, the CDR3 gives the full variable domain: EAGVTQSPTHLIKTRGQQATLRCSPISGHTSVYWYQQALGLGLQFLLWYDEGEERNRGNFPPRFSGRQFPNYSSELNVNALELEDSALYLCASSLVSSTGGYTFGSGTRLTVV.

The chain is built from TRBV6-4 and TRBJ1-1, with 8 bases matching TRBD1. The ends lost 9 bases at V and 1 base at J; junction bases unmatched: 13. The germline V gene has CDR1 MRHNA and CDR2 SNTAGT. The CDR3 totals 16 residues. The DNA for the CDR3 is TGTGCCAGACAATCCAGACAGGGGAGAGGGAACACTGAAGCTTTCTTT. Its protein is CARQSRQGRGNTEAFF.

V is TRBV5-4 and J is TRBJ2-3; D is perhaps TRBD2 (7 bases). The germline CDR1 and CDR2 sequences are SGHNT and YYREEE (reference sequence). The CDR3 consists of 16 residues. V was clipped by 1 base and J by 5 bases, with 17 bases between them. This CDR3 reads CASSLMRGGFKDTQYF. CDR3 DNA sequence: TGTGCCAGCAGCTTGATGAGGGGGGGCTTCAAAGATACGCAGTATTTT.

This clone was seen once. CDR3 sequence: CATRRGGANYGYTF. Here the CDR3 DNA reads TGTGCCACCAGAAGGGGGGGGGCTAACTATGGCTACACCTTC. The V call is TRBV15, the J call TRBJ1-2, with D maybe TRBD1 (6 bases). The V end was cut by 6 bases, the J end by 0 bases, with 11 bases between. The CDR3 loop spans 14 amino acids. Germline assignment: CDR1 LNHNV and CDR2 YYDKDF (reference sequence).